Following are 26 T cell receptor beta chains from one sample sequenced in a study of identical twins. TCRdb used MiXCR to reprocess the 5' RACE reads, holding one entry per CDR3 protein. Of hundreds of thousands of distinct CDR3 sequences listed, approximately 13% are singletons. This same sample was also part of a study on yellow fever vaccine responses in identical twins.

The sample comprised PBMCs. Receptor source: a woman aged 18 to 35 in good health.

V usage is TRBV7-9 and J usage is TRBJ1-6; 7 bases fit TRBD1. The junction had 14 bases not matched to a gene; V was cut back by 5 bases and J by 10 bases. Germline V gives CDR1 SEHNR, CDR2 FQNEAQ (reference sequence). The CDR3 totals 16 residues. CDR3 bases: TGTGCCAGCAGCCCCGACAGGGTTTCGACTAGCTCACCCCTCCACTTT. It yields the protein CASSPDRVSTSSPLHF. The whole variable domain, filled in from reference TRBV7-9 and TRBJ1-6, reads DTGVSQNPRHKITKRGQNVTFRCDPISEHNRLYWYRQTLGQGPEFLTYFQNEAQLEKSRLLSDRFSAERPKGSFSTLEIQRTEQGDSAMYLCASSPDRVSTSSPLHFGNGTRLTVT.

The chain employs TRBV20-1 and TRBJ2-1; no clear D gene. CDR1 DFQATT and CDR2 SNEGSKA come from the germline V gene (reference sequence). The V end was cut by 5 bases, the J end by 10 bases, with 12 bases between. This CDR3 contains 11 residues. CDR3 in DNA: TGCAGTGCTGCCCCCGGTGGGGAGCAGTTCTTC. Encoded protein: CSAAPGGEQFF.

The chain joins TRBV21-1 to TRBJ2-7; the DNA was not compared with TRBD1, the D call given in the table. TRBV21-1 is annotated as a pseudogene. The CDR3 is made up of 16 amino acids. The CDR3 loop is CASSKTSTGQAREQYV. CDR3 bases: TGTGCCAGCAGCAAAACAAGTACGGGACAGGCTAGGGAGCAGTACGTC.

The chain recombines TRBV7-2 with TRBJ2-3; no clear D gene. CDR1 SGHTA and CDR2 FQGNSA come from the germline V gene. V lost 2 bases and J 8 bases, leaving 8 bases between the germline ends. This CDR3 has 12 residues. The CDR3 DNA reads as TGTGCCAGCAGCTTAATAAGGGTTACGCAGTATTTT. This codes for CASSLIRVTQYF.

This clonotype was seen a few times. The V and J genes are TRBV10-3 and TRBJ1-2; D is possibly TRBD1 (5 bases). The CDR3 is 12 residues long. Germline loops: CDR1 ENHRY, CDR2 SYGVKD. V lost 8 bases to trimming and J lost 2 bases, with 9 bases between them. The CDR3 spells CAISDTNYGYTF. The CDR3 DNA reads TGTGCCATCTCGGACACCAACTATGGCTACACCTTC.

This clonotype was observed a handful of times. The chain couples TRBV12-3 or TRBV12-4 to TRBJ2-2; D remains unclear. Between the trimmed V and J ends, which lost 4 bases and 4 bases, there was a span of 7 bases. The CDR3 length is 13 residues. CDR3: CASSSGFTGELFF. CDR3 DNA sequence: TGTGCCAGCAGTTCAGGATTCACCGGGGAGCTGTTTTTT.

V is TRBV15 and J is TRBJ2-5, with 12 nucleotides matching TRBD2. V gave up 1 base and J gave up 5 bases; unmatched junction bases: 8. Germline CDR1 reads LNHNV; CDR2 reads YYDKDF (reference sequence). This CDR3 contains 17 residues. CDR3: CATSRGSGLAGLETQYF. The CDR3 region has the DNA TGTGCCACCAGCAGAGGTTCAGGACTAGCGGGATTGGAGACCCAGTACTTC.

This clonotype was observed a few times. The chain links TRBV20-1 to TRBJ2-7; D possibly corresponds to TRBD2 (6 bases). Germline CDR1 and CDR2: DFQATT and SNEGSKA (reference sequence). The V and J ends lost 0 bases and 3 bases respectively, with 12 bases between them. The CDR3 is 14 residues long. CDR3 nucleotide sequence: TGCAGTGCTAGAGATTGCGGGAAACACTACGAGCAGTACTTC. It encodes CSARDCGKHYEQYF.

In its sample, this clonotype was seen a few times. CDR3 DNA sequence: TGTGCCAGCAGCCTCGACCTCATCTCCTACGAGCAGTACTTC. Translating gives CASSLDLISYEQYF. J is TRBJ2-7 and V is TRBV14; D is uncertain. Looked up from germline, CDR1 is SGHDN and CDR2 is FVKESK. The CDR3 extends over 14 amino acids. V lost 4 bases to trimming and J lost 0 bases, with 10 bases between them. Full variable domain (outside the CDR3, taken from reference TRBV14 and TRBJ2-7): EAGVTQFPSHSVIEKGQTVTLRCDPISGHDNLYWYRRVMGKEIKFLLHFVKESKQDESGMPNNRFLAERTGGTYSTLKVQPAELEDSGVYFCASSLDLISYEQYFGPGTRLTVT.

This clonotype occurred a few times. The V gene is TRBV12-3 or TRBV12-4, the J gene TRBJ1-2, with a weak D call TRBD1 (5 bases). Trimming pared 7 bases from V and 5 bases from J, leaving 11 bases between. The CDR3 totals 12 residues. The CDR3, as DNA: TGTGCCAGCAATACCCCAGGGTATGGCTACACCTTC. It codes for CASNTPGYGYTF.

The gene calls are TRBV5-1 and TRBJ2-2; 15 bases line up with TRBD2. CDR1 and CDR2 from the germline V gene are SGHRS and YFSETQ. The V gene end was trimmed by 2 bases and the J gene end by 11 bases; junction bases not matched to a gene: 7. This CDR3 comprises 16 residues. CDR3 nucleotide sequence: TGCGCCAGCAGCTTAAACGGACTAGCGGGAGGGCAAGAGCTGTTTTTT. This encodes CASSLNGLAGGQELFF.

The chain employs TRBV27 and TRBJ2-3; D remains ambiguous. The germline V and J ends were trimmed by 7 bases and 2 bases, with 16 bases remaining between them. The CDR3 extends over 15 amino acids. Germline CDR1 MNHEY, CDR2 SMNVEV (reference sequence). The CDR3 DNA reads as TGTGCCAGCATGTATTGGCTACCCTTCACAGATACGCAGTATTTT. As protein: CASMYWLPFTDTQYF.

The chain joins TRBV4-1 to TRBJ2-3; the D gene is possibly TRBD2 (7 bases). In germline, CDR1 is MGHRA, CDR2 YSYEKL. Trimming cost V 5 bases and J 3 bases, with 18 bases left between them. This CDR3 region has 16 residues. CDR3 sequence reads: CASSRRTGGNTDTQYF. Written as DNA, the CDR3 is TGCGCCAGCAGCAGACGTACGGGGGGCAATACAGATACGCAGTATTTT.

In this sample, this clonotype turned up a few times. V and J are TRBV5-1 and TRBJ1-6; TRBD1 matches 9 bases. Trimming cost V 6 bases and J 7 bases; bases outside gene matches: 8. The CDR3 length is 15 residues. Germline V gene lookup returns CDR1 SGHRS and CDR2 YFSETQ. The CDR3 coding sequence is TGCGCCAGCATCGAAGGGGACAGGGCCAATTCACCCCTCCACTTT. It specifies CASIEGDRANSPLHF.

This clonotype was recorded a few times. The chain combines TRBV7-9 with TRBJ1-2; D uncertain. The germline V gene has CDR1 SEHNR and CDR2 FQNEAQ (reference sequence). The CDR3 extends over 13 amino acids. Trimming took off 1 base at V and 4 bases at J, with 7 bases between the two ends. The CDR3 bases are TGTGCCAGCAGCTTAGACAGCATCTATGGCTACACCTTC. This translates into CASSLDSIYGYTF.

This clonotype was seen at least ten times. V usage is TRBV4-1 and J usage is TRBJ2-1; D not certain. Germline CDR1 reads MGHRA; CDR2 reads YSYEKL. V shed 4 bases and J shed 0 bases, with 13 bases lying between them. The CDR3 spans 16 residues. CDR3 coding DNA: TGCGCCAGCAGCCCTACACACGGTTCCTCCTACAATGAGCAGTTCTTC. Residues: CASSPTHGSSYNEQFF.

The V call is TRBV6-1, the J call TRBJ2-2, with 14 bases identical to TRBD2. The germline V gene encodes CDR1 MNHNS and CDR2 SASEGT. J lost 0 bases, V lost 6 bases, and 3 bases had no gene match. The CDR3 has 17 amino acids. The CDR3 nucleotides are TGTGCCAGCAGCAGGACTAGCGGGGGGTCGAACACCGGGGAGCTGTTTTTT. This translates into CASSRTSGGSNTGELFF.

The chain employs TRBV15 and TRBJ2-3, with TRBD1 matching 7 bases. The V gene's germline CDR1 is LNHNV and CDR2 YYDKDF (reference sequence). The CDR3 extends over 16 amino acids. The J segment lost 1 base and the V segment lost 2 bases, leaving 6 bases of the junction unmatched. CDR3 region: CATSRKRGLGTDTQYF. The CDR3 nucleotides read TGTGCCACCAGCAGAAAAAGGGGGCTCGGCACAGATACGCAGTATTTT. The full variable domain, rest sourced from reference TRBV15 and TRBJ2-3, is DAMVIQNPRYQVTQFGKPVTLSCSQTLNHNVMYWYQQKSSQAPKLLFHYYDKDFNNEADTPDNFQSRRPNTSFCFLDIRSPGLGDTAMYLCATSRKRGLGTDTQYFGPGTRLTVL.

This clonotype was picked up many times. DNA of the CDR3: TGCAGTGCTAGAGATCAAGGGCGTCCCCCGGGGACCCAGTACTTC. It specifies CSARDQGRPPGTQYF. The chain has TRBV20-1 and TRBJ2-5; no definite D call. This CDR3 is built from 15 residues. CDR1 is DFQATT and CDR2 is SNEGSKA in the germline V gene (reference sequence). The V end lost 0 bases, the J end lost 7 bases, and 18 bases lay between the germline ends.

The rearrangement joins TRBV10-2 to TRBJ2-2; D gene ambiguous. The V end lost 7 bases, the J end lost 5 bases, and 11 bases lay between the germline ends. The CDR3 has 13 residues. CDR1 WSHSY and CDR2 SAAADI come from the germline V gene. The CDR3 sequence is CASTLGTTGELFF. The DNA of the CDR3 is TGCGCCAGCACGCTCGGTACAACCGGGGAGCTGTTTTTT.

The gene calls are TRBV27 and TRBJ2-1, with D perhaps being TRBD1 or TRBD2 (6 bases each). From germline, CDR1 is MNHEY and CDR2 SMNVEV (reference sequence). CDR3 length: 17 residues. Trimming left V 1 base short and J 9 bases short, with 22 bases between. CDR3 protein: CASSLWNSGGRLGEQFF. The CDR3 region has the DNA TGTGCCAGCAGTTTATGGAATAGTGGGGGGCGTTTGGGTGAGCAGTTCTTC.

This chain uses TRBV14 with TRBJ2-5; the match to TRBD2 covers 7 bases. V shed 5 bases and J 1 base; nucleotides not matched to a gene: 7. The germline V gene encodes CDR1 SGHDN and CDR2 FVKESK. The CDR3 totals 15 residues. The CDR3 nucleotides are TGTGCCAGCAGCGGGAGGGTGTTCCGCCAAGAGACCCAGTACTTC. It encodes CASSGRVFRQETQYF.

This clonotype was found a few times. This chain joins TRBV9 and TRBJ2-1; D assignment may be TRBD1 or TRBD2 (5 bases each). Germline CDR1 and CDR2: SGDLS and YYNGEE. The CDR3 totals 13 residues. V was pared by 0 bases and J by 9 bases, with 10 bases between. CDR3 loop: CASSVGGGGEQFF. The CDR3 DNA is TGTGCCAGCAGCGTAGGCGGTGGGGGTGAGCAGTTCTTC.

This chain connects TRBV20-1 to TRBJ1-3; D not certain. The germline CDR1 and CDR2 sequences are DFQATT and SNEGSKA (reference sequence). This CDR3 is 15 amino acids long. V was cut by 2 bases and J by 3 bases, with 14 bases left in between. This CDR3 reads CSARPRAGGGNTIYF. Written as DNA, the CDR3 is TGCAGTGCTAGACCCCGAGCAGGCGGTGGAAACACCATATATTTT.

This clonotype occurred a few times. The chain combines TRBV7-9 with TRBJ2-7, with 10 bases identical to TRBD1. Trimming removed 0 bases from V and 5 bases from J; junction bases left unmatched: 10. The germline V gene encodes CDR1 SEHNR and CDR2 FQNEAQ (reference sequence). This CDR3 spans 17 amino acids. The CDR3 loop is CASSLATGTGDIDEQYF. CDR3 DNA: TGTGCCAGCAGCTTAGCTACCGGGACAGGGGATATCGACGAGCAGTACTTC.

The chain is built from TRBV25-1 and TRBJ2-1, with 10 bases identical to TRBD2. In germline, CDR1 is MGHDK, CDR2 SYGVNS. The CDR3 is 15 amino acids. After removal of 3 bases from V and 4 bases from J, the junction contained 3 bases not matched to a gene. CDR3 sequence (DNA): TGTGCCAGCAGTGATGCGACTAGCGGGTACAATGAGCAGTTCTTC. This codes for CASSDATSGYNEQFF.